This T cell receptor beta chain was obtained from a study of early T cells in non-severe SARS-CoV-2 infection. Looking at the study overall: Investigators sequenced bulk RNA drawn from unsorted whole blood, and chains remained unpaired. Study-level results: Comparison of clonotypes with VDJdb favored anti-spike CD8 responses while missing private and CD4 specificities.

Germline V lookup: CDR1 MNHEY, CDR2 SVGAGI. The CDR3 covers 15 residues. Trimming removed 2 bases from V and 4 bases from J; junction bases left unmatched: 5. This clonotype was observed many times. Its antigen is not identified. As part of library construction, unique molecular identifiers were attached to individual cDNA molecules. TCRdb itself ran the 5' RACE reads through MiXCR, one entry per CDR3 protein. The sample holds roughly 27,000 distinct CDR3 sequences, approximately 5.4% seen once. This clonotype originated in an adult who was a healthcare worker with PCR-confirmed SARS-CoV-2 infection or an uninfected control (not recorded which). Input material: whole blood. This chain links TRBV6-5 with TRBJ2-7; TRBD1 agrees at 10 bases. This CDR3 reads CASSYMGTGVYEQYF. CDR3 nucleotide sequence: TGTGCCAGCAGTTACATGGGGACAGGGGTGTACGAGCAGTACTTC.